The rows below give T cell receptor beta chains drawn from one sample of a study of shared clonotypes between healthy human individuals. Repertoires were generated with immunoSEQ multiplex PCR, while TCRdb's copy carries only in-frame clones and drops some. The table shows around 2.1 million clones, with approximately 96% occurring only once. Sequences were obtained from naive CD4+ T cells sorted from blood. All receptors come from a man younger than 30 in good health. Both conserved end residues are part of each CDR3. The D gene is left open where the match is weak. Expanded clones are given a class, and other clones once, few, many or no size at all.

D,J,size,V,CDR3,DNA
TRBD1,TRBJ2-2,-,TRBV7-9,CASSLTGGLTGELFF,TGTGCCAGCAGCTTGACAGGGGGTTTGACCGGGGAGCTGTTTTTT
TRBD2,TRBJ2-5,-,TRBV10-3,CAIARGVQETQYF,TGTGCCATCGCGCGGGGGGTACAAGAGACCCAGTACTTC
TRBD2,TRBJ2-3,-,TRBV30,CAWGSGSIGTDTQYF,TGTGCCTGGGGGAGCGGGAGCATCGGCACAGATACGCAGTATTTT
TRBD2,TRBJ2-1,-,TRBV10-3,CAISAPSGGANEQFF,TGTGCCATCAGTGCCCCTAGCGGGGGGGCCAATGAGCAGTTCTTC
-,TRBJ2-7,once,TRBV10-3,CAISRGQGINEQYF,TGTGCCATCAGTCGTGGGCAGGGAATCAACGAGCAGTACTTC
-,TRBJ1-6,-,TRBV11-2,CASSLDGRIGSYNSPLHF,TGTGCCAGCAGCTTAGATGGGAGGATAGGGTCCTATAATTCACCCCTCCACTTT
TRBD1,TRBJ1-1,-,TRBV7-9,CASSQSRGDTEAFF,TGTGCCAGCAGCCAATCCAGGGGGGACACTGAAGCTTTCTTT
TRBD2,TRBJ2-7,-,TRBV9,CASSPSGTSGIYEQYF,TGTGCCAGCAGCCCCTCAGGGACTAGCGGGATCTACGAGCAGTACTTC
-,TRBJ1-6,-,TRBV7-3,CASSLTRGGDSPLHF,TGTGCCAGCAGCTTAACAAGGGGTGGAGATTCACCCCTCCACTTT
TRBD1,TRBJ2-7,once,TRBV6-1,CASLTQDRGYEQYF,TGTGCCAGCCTCACCCAGGACAGGGGGTACGAGCAGTACTTC
TRBD2,TRBJ2-3,-,TRBV10-2,CASRLGLAGGDTQYF,TGCGCCAGCAGGCTCGGACTAGCGGGAGGAGATACGCAGTATTTT
-,TRBJ2-5,once,TRBV6-9,CAGPRGEANRGRKGETQYF,TGTGCCGGACCACGAGGGGAAGCTAACCGTGGGAGGAAGGGAGAGACCCAGTACTTC
-,TRBJ1-6,-,TRBV6-6,CATEDSRTNSPLHF,TGTGCCACTGAGGACTCCAGGACAAATTCACCCCTCCACTTT
-,TRBJ2-3,once,TRBV10-3,CAINRASTDTQYF,TGTGCCATCAATCGAGCGAGCACAGATACGCAGTATTTT
TRBD1,TRBJ1-5,-,TRBV27,CASSSDRTSNQPQHF,TGTGCCAGCAGTTCGGACAGGACTAGCAATCAGCCCCAGCATTTT
-,TRBJ1-2,-,TRBV4-2,CASSQDETFNYGYTF,TGTGCCAGCAGCCAAGATGAGACCTTCAACTATGGCTACACCTTC
-,TRBJ1-5,-,TRBV19,CASNEGRNQPQHF,TGTGCCAGTAACGAGGGGCGCAATCAGCCCCAGCATTTT
-,TRBJ1-3,-,TRBV18,CASSPPDAGNTIYF,TGTGCCAGCTCACCACCAGACGCTGGAAACACCATATATTTT
-,TRBJ1-1,-,TRBV18,CASSYQALGTEAFF,TGTGCCAGCTCATACCAGGCCCTAGGCACTGAAGCTTTCTTT
-,TRBJ1-2,-,TRBV10-3,CAISESRSSEGYTF,TGTGCCATCAGTGAGTCCCGCTCTTCGGAGGGCTACACCTTC
-,TRBJ1-2,-,TRBV21-1,CASSKVPNMKSNYGYTF,TGTGCCAGCAGCAAAGTCCCTAATATGAAGTCCAACTATGGCTACACCTTC
-,TRBJ1-1,-,TRBV10-3,CAISEFIWDTMATEAFF,TGTGCCATCAGTGAGTTCATTTGGGACACCATGGCCACTGAAGCTTTCTTT
-,TRBJ2-3,-,TRBV30,CAWNLGADTQYF,TGTGCCTGGAATCTTGGCGCAGATACGCAGTATTTT
-,TRBJ2-1,-,TRBV18,CASSPPGVYEQFF,TGTGCCAGCTCACCTCCCGGAGTCTATGAGCAGTTCTTC
-,TRBJ2-5,-,TRBV2,CASSEAAVQETQYF,TGTGCCAGCAGTGAAGCTGCGGTCCAAGAGACCCAGTACTTC
-,TRBJ1-3,-,TRBV5-6,CASSLVAGGGNTIYF,TGTGCCAGCAGCTTGGTTGCGGGGGGTGGAAACACCATATATTTT
TRBD2,TRBJ2-1,-,TRBV4-3,CASSQVGGRAYNEQFF,TGCGCCAGCAGCCAAGTGGGCGGGAGAGCCTACAATGAGCAGTTCTTC
TRBD1,TRBJ2-1,-,TRBV6-5,CASSYSPGQGYNEQFF,TGTGCCAGCAGTTACTCTCCGGGACAGGGATACAATGAGCAGTTCTTC
TRBD1,TRBJ1-1,-,TRBV5-1,CASSLGTGVGAFF,TGCGCCAGCAGCTTGGGGACAGGGGTGGGAGCTTTCTTT
-,TRBJ2-3,-,TRBV5-4,CASSGGHVTDTQYF,TGTGCCAGCAGCGGAGGACACGTCACAGATACGCAGTATTTT
TRBD1,TRBJ1-3,-,TRBV7-9,CASSRDRGFGNTIYF,TGTGCCAGCAGCCGGGACAGGGGCTTTGGAAACACCATATATTTT
TRBD2,TRBJ2-3,-,TRBV5-1,CASSLALAGATQYF,TGCGCCAGCAGCTTGGCGTTAGCGGGGGCTACGCAGTATTTT
-,TRBJ1-1,-,TRBV7-9,CASSYYRGGGTEAFF,TGTGCCAGCAGCTATTATCGTGGGGGTGGCACTGAAGCTTTCTTT